The 17 T cell receptor beta chains below come from one sample, sequenced in a study of blood T cell repertoires in COVID-19. Some clones are missing from TCRdb's copy, which holds only in-frame ones; the method was immunoSEQ multiplex PCR. The sample contains approximately 150,000 clones, about nine tenths of which appear only once. The source material was peripheral blood. These receptors all come from a woman in her forties or fifties with acute or convalescent COVID-19.

The chain employs TRBV27 and TRBJ2-5, with D possibly being TRBD1 (7 bases). Germline-derived CDR1 and CDR2 are MNHEY and SMNVEV (reference sequence). This CDR3 is built from 15 residues. V was cut by 6 bases and J by 5 bases, with 19 bases left in between. CDR3 nucleotide sequence: TGTGCCAGCAGAGGGATCCAGGGGGGTTCGGAGACCCAGTACTTC. Residues: CASRGIQGGSETQYF.

V usage is TRBV27 and J usage is TRBJ1-1, with D tentatively TRBD1 (6 bases). In germline, CDR1 is MNHEY, CDR2 SMNVEV (reference sequence). CDR3 size: 15 residues. V lost 7 bases and J 5 bases, leaving 20 bases between the germline ends. CDR3 in DNA: TGTGCCAGCACACCTAACGACAGGTTGGGAACTGAAGCTTTCTTT. This encodes CASTPNDRLGTEAFF.

J is TRBJ2-7 and V is TRBV7-9, with 9 bases fitting TRBD1. CDR1 SEHNR and CDR2 FQNEAQ come from the germline V gene (reference sequence). V gave up 6 bases and J gave up 0 bases; unmatched junction bases: 12. The CDR3 loop spans 17 amino acids. The CDR3 DNA follows: TGTGCCAGCAGGGGGGACAGGGACCCCCACAGCTCCTACGAGCAGTACTTC. Its translation: CASRGDRDPHSSYEQYF. Combining the CDR3 with reference TRBV7-9 and TRBJ2-7 gives the whole variable domain DTGVSQNPRHKITKRGQNVTFRCDPISEHNRLYWYRQTLGQGPEFLTYFQNEAQLEKSRLLSDRFSAERPKGSFSTLEIQRTEQGDSAMYLCASRGDRDPHSSYEQYFGPGTRLTVT.

This clone was detected only once. The chain uses TRBV7-3 and TRBJ2-1; TRBD2 matches 10 bases. V lost 5 bases, J lost 8 bases, and 3 bases stayed unmatched. CDR3 length: 13 residues. The germline V gene encodes CDR1 SGHTA and CDR2 FQGTGA. CDR3 residues: CASSRTSGDEQFF. The CDR3 region has the DNA TGTGCCAGCAGCCGGACTAGCGGTGATGAGCAGTTCTTC.

This clone was counted between two and nine times. This rearrangement joins TRBV6-5 to TRBJ2-7, with TRBD2 identical over 9 bases. Germline V gene lookup returns CDR1 MNHEY and CDR2 SVGAGI. The ends lost 6 bases at V and 2 bases at J; junction bases unmatched: 8. The CDR3 sequence is 15 residues long. CDR3 in DNA: TGTGCCAGCAGAACCCTAGCGGGGAGAACCTACGAGCAGTACTTC. Protein: CASRTLAGRTYEQYF.

The V and J genes are TRBV29-1 and TRBJ2-3, with 11 bases that match TRBD1. There are 17 residues in the CDR3. J was trimmed by 0 bases and V by 4 bases; bases with no gene match: 9. Germline V gene lookup returns CDR1 SQVTM and CDR2 ANQGSEA. The CDR3 is CSVVGDRGISSTDTQYF. Here the CDR3 DNA reads TGCAGCGTTGTAGGGGACAGGGGGATATCTAGCACAGATACGCAGTATTTT.

This clone was observed a handful of times. In the same sample, other DNA sequences code for this CDR3. This chain joins TRBV30 and TRBJ1-5, with D unclear. The CDR3 runs to 13 residues. V shed 0 bases and J shed 4 bases, with 7 bases lying between them. The germline V gene encodes CDR1 GTSNPN and CDR2 SVGIG (reference sequence). CDR3 sequence reads: CAWSVRGNQPQHF. As DNA, the CDR3 is TGTGCCTGGAGTGTACGGGGTAATCAGCCCCAGCATTTT.

The rearrangement joins TRBV3-1 (or the pseudogene TRBV3-2) to TRBJ2-3, with TRBD2 identical over 11 bases. The germline gives CDR1 LGHDT, CDR2 YNNKEL (reference sequence). Trimming cost V 5 bases and J 6 bases; bases outside gene matches: 13. The CDR3 contains 17 residues. The CDR3 region has the DNA TGTGCCAGCAGCTTACTAGCGGGAGTCATCAGGGGGGATACGCAGTATTTT. It codes for CASSLLAGVIRGDTQYF.

The chain uses TRBV11-2 and TRBJ2-1, with 8 bases identical to TRBD2. Trimming removed 2 bases from V and 7 bases from J; junction bases left unmatched: 7. In germline, CDR1 is SGHAT, CDR2 FQNNGV. This CDR3 is 15 amino acids long. CDR3 bases: TGTGCCAGCAGCTTACAAGCGGGGGCTTTTAATGAGCAGTTCTTC. Protein: CASSLQAGAFNEQFF.

The genes are TRBV6-4 and TRBJ2-7; tentatively, D is TRBD2 (6 bases). The CDR3 totals 14 residues. Trimming took 0 bases from V and 5 from J, leaving 11 bases between them. Per the germline V gene, CDR1 is MRHNA and CDR2 is SNTAGT. In DNA form, the CDR3 reads TGTGCCAGCAGTGACTCCGGCGGGATGGACGAGCAGTACTTC. Residues: CASSDSGGMDEQYF.

This chain joins TRBV29-1 and TRBJ1-1, with D perhaps TRBD1 (5 bases). The CDR3 sequence is 13 residues long. Germline CDR1 SQVTM, CDR2 ANQGSEA. The V and J ends lost 7 bases and 4 bases respectively, with 16 bases between them. The CDR3 nucleotides are TGCAGCGCGGTGCCGGGGGGGGGCACTGAAGCTTTCTTT. Translation: CSAVPGGGTEAFF.

V gene TRBV5-4 combines with J gene TRBJ2-1; 9 nucleotides align to TRBD2. Germline CDR1 SGHNT, CDR2 YYREEE (reference sequence). CDR3 length: 15 residues. The V gene end was trimmed by 0 bases and the J gene end by 7 bases; junction bases not matched to a gene: 5. This CDR3 is CASSLVAGGPNEQFF. Written as DNA, the CDR3 is TGTGCCAGCAGCTTGGTGGCGGGGGGGCCGAATGAGCAGTTCTTC. Together with reference TRBV5-4 and TRBJ2-1, the CDR3 gives the full variable domain: ETGVTQSPTHLIKTRGQQVTLRCSSQSGHNTVSWYQQALGQGPQFIFQYYREEENGRGNFPPRFSGLQFPNYSSELNVNALELDDSALYLCASSLVAGGPNEQFFGPGTRLTVL.

The genes are TRBV6-2 or TRBV6-3 and TRBJ2-5; 8 nucleotides align to TRBD1. In germline, CDR1 is MNHEY, CDR2 SVGEGT. V lost 1 base, J lost 5 bases, and 6 bases stayed unmatched. The CDR3 loop spans 15 amino acids. CDR3 bases: TGTGCCAGCAGTTACTTGGACAGGGTTGGGGAGACCCAGTACTTC. Protein: CASSYLDRVGETQYF.

The chain has TRBV7-2 and TRBJ2-5; weak D call: TRBD2 (7 bases). V was cut by 1 base and J by 3 bases, with 15 bases left in between. Germline lookup yields CDR1 SGHTA and CDR2 FQGNSA. There are 16 residues in the CDR3. The CDR3 DNA reads as TGTGCCAGCAGCTTAGGGGGGGCTAGCGGAGAAGAGACCCAGTACTTC. This translates into CASSLGGASGEETQYF.

The chain has TRBV7-3 and TRBJ2-3, with 8 bases lining up with TRBD1. The CDR3 consists of 15 residues. Germline V gives CDR1 SGHTA, CDR2 FQGTGA. V shed 4 bases, J shed 0 bases, and the junction held 3 bases outside the gene matches. The CDR3 loop is CASSSRGRSTDTQYF. Here the CDR3 DNA reads TGTGCCAGCAGCTCCAGGGGGCGAAGCACAGATACGCAGTATTTT.

The chain carries TRBV2 and TRBJ1-6; 7 positions match TRBD1. The V gene end was trimmed by 7 bases and the J gene end by 9 bases; junction bases not matched to a gene: 6. Germline V gives CDR1 SNHLY, CDR2 FYNNEI. The CDR3 has 13 amino acids. The CDR3 region is CASKDRVGSPLHF. CDR3 DNA sequence: TGTGCCAGCAAAGACAGGGTGGGTTCACCCCTCCACTTT.

The chain joins TRBV7-3 to TRBJ1-1, with D hard to call. The CDR3 runs 14 residues. CDR1 and CDR2 (germline): SGHTA, FQGTGA. Deletions cut 1 base from V and 3 bases from J, with 9 bases between. CDR3 residues: CASSLNPVDTEAFF. Here the CDR3 DNA reads TGTGCCAGCAGCTTAAACCCGGTGGACACTGAAGCTTTCTTT.